This is a list of T cell receptor beta chains from one sample in a study of blood T cell repertoires in COVID-19. The method was immunoSEQ multiplex PCR; TCRdb's version includes in-frame clones alone and lacks a portion of them. The sample yields under 300,000 clones, around 90% seen once. Sequencing was done on a sample of peripheral blood. These receptors were taken from a man aged 45 to 65 with acute or convalescent COVID-19. Each CDR3 is given with its conserved first and last residue. The D gene is left open where the match is weak. Clone sizes are given selectively: once, few, many, or a class where the clone is expanded.

TRBJ2-2 | TRBD2 | TRBV11-3 | . | CASSPTPTSGGRDGELFF | TGTGCCAGCAGCCCCACCCCAACTAGCGGGGGGCGGGACGGGGAGCTGTTTTTT
TRBJ2-6 | TRBD1 | TRBV7-9 | . | CASSLAGQVPSGANVLTF | TGTGCCAGCAGCTTAGCGGGACAGGTACCCTCTGGGGCCAACGTCCTGACTTTC
TRBJ1-2 | . | TRBV5-6 | few | CASSPGDHNYGYTF | TGTGCCAGCAGCCCAGGGGACCACAACTATGGCTACACCTTC
TRBJ1-2 | TRBD1 | TRBV16 | . | CASSLDRVYGYTF | TGTGCCAGCAGCTTGGACAGGGTCTATGGCTACACCTTC
TRBJ2-5 | TRBD2 | TRBV5-4 | . | CASSSGLAGARGETQYF | TGTGCCAGCAGTTCCGGACTAGCGGGGGCCCGGGGGGAGACCCAGTACTTC
TRBJ2-1 | TRBD2 | TRBV19 | few | CASNPPGGSGGWNEQFF | TGTGCCAGTAACCCCCCTGGGGGGAGCGGGGGGTGGAATGAGCAGTTCTTC
TRBJ2-1 | . | TRBV14 | . | CASSQVMNEQFF | TGTGCCAGCAGCCAAGTAATGAATGAGCAGTTCTTC
TRBJ2-7 | . | TRBV5-5 | once | CASSFSRVDEQYF | TGTGCCAGCAGCTTTTCCAGGGTGGACGAGCAGTACTTC
TRBJ1-5 | . | TRBV18 | . | CASSPMASNQPQHF | TGTGCCAGCTCACCTATGGCCAGCAATCAGCCCCAGCATTTT
TRBJ1-5 | . | TRBV7-9 | . | CASSSVEGAGNQPQHF | TGTGCCAGCAGCTCAGTGGAGGGAGCGGGCAATCAGCCCCAGCATTTT
TRBJ1-2 | TRBD1 | TRBV18 | . | CASSRGTDNYGYTF | TGTGCCAGCTCACGCGGGACAGACAACTATGGCTACACCTTC
TRBJ1-4 | TRBD1 | TRBV27 | . | CASSLSPGQGNEKLFF | TGTGCCAGCAGTTTATCGCCGGGACAGGGGAATGAAAAACTGTTTTTT
TRBJ1-6 | . | TRBV10-1 | . | CASSESVGQPLTYNSPLHF | TGCGCCAGCAGTGAGTCGGTGGGGCAGCCTCTCACCTATAATTCACCCCTCCACTTT
TRBJ1-2 | . | TRBV14 | . | CASSQVQGGYGYTF | TGTGCCAGCAGCCAAGTCCAAGGCGGGTATGGCTACACCTTC
TRBJ2-7 | TRBD1 | TRBV6-5 | . | CASSPGQGRSYEQYF | TGTGCCAGCAGTCCGGGACAGGGGCGTTCCTACGAGCAGTACTTC
TRBJ1-2 | . | TRBV11-2 | . | CASSLDRGSYGYTF | TGTGCCAGCAGCTTAGATCGTGGCAGCTATGGCTACACCTTC
TRBJ2-1 | . | TRBV6-5 | . | CASSQRDTPWNEQFF | TGTGCCAGCAGTCAACGGGACACTCCGTGGAATGAGCAGTTCTTC
TRBJ1-5 | . | TRBV12-3/TRBV12-4 | . | CASSLGNQPQHF | TGTGCCAGCAGTCTCGGCAATCAGCCCCAGCATTTT
TRBJ2-7 | . | TRBV3-1/TRBV3-2 | . | CASRPRQGGGYEQYF | TGTGCCAGCAGACCCCGACAGGGAGGAGGGTACGAGCAGTACTTC
TRBJ1-6 | TRBD1 | TRBV7-2 | . | CASSAPGQAYNSPLHF | TGTGCCAGCAGCGCCCCGGGACAGGCATATAATTCACCCCTCCACTTT
TRBJ2-5 | TRBD2 | TRBV30 | . | CAWSVASLGTSGYQETQYF | TGTGCCTGGAGTGTAGCTTCCCTCGGGACTAGCGGGTACCAAGAGACCCAGTACTTC
TRBJ2-7 | . | TRBV11-2 | . | CASTQAAVQQGYF | TGTGCCAGCACCCAGGCGGCCGTCCAGCAGGGGTACTTC
TRBJ2-3 | . | TRBV2 | . | CASSTTGWNTDTQYF | TGTGCCAGCAGTACGACAGGCTGGAACACAGATACGCAGTATTTT
TRBJ1-1 | TRBD1 | TRBV5-1 | . | CASSTRDRELMNTEAFF | TGCGCCAGCAGCACCCGGGACAGAGAGCTCATGAACACTGAAGCTTTCTTT
TRBJ2-2 | . | TRBV5-1 | . | CASGLTSSGELFF | TGCGCCAGCGGCCTCACATCTTCCGGGGAGCTGTTTTTT
TRBJ2-3 | . | TRBV6-5 | . | CASSYGRGPSRTQYF | TGTGCCAGCAGTTACGGGCGGGGGCCTTCGAGGACGCAGTATTTT
TRBJ1-6 | TRBD1 | TRBV7-8 | once | CASSLGLPGQGGSPLHF | TGTGCCAGCAGCTTAGGGTTACCGGGACAGGGGGGATCACCCCTCCACTTT
TRBJ2-2 | TRBD1 | TRBV19 | . | CASSIRTGNTGELFF | TGTGCCAGTAGTATTCGGACAGGGAACACCGGGGAGCTGTTTTTT
TRBJ2-7 | . | TRBV3-1/TRBV3-2 | . | CASSQFLGPYEQYF | TGTGCCAGCAGCCAATTCCTTGGGCCGTACGAGCAGTACTTC
TRBJ1-2 | . | TRBV5-1 | . | CASSLLSGGEYYGYTF | TGCGCCAGCAGCTTGCTGTCGGGGGGAGAATACTATGGCTACACCTTC
TRBJ2-7 | TRBD2 | TRBV15 | . | CATSRVSGGLYEQYF | TGTGCCACCAGCAGAGTTAGCGGGGGCCTCTACGAGCAGTACTTC
TRBJ2-1 | . | TRBV24-1 | . | CATGYGDNEQFF | TGTGCCACCGGTTACGGGGACAATGAGCAGTTCTTC
TRBJ1-3 | TRBD1 | TRBV6-5 | . | CASSTGVLSGNTIYF | TGTGCCAGCAGTACAGGGGTCCTCTCTGGAAACACCATATATTTT
TRBJ1-2 | . | TRBV7-9 | . | CASSLKDSLFKGYTF | TGTGCCAGCAGCTTAAAGGACAGCCTTTTCAAGGGCTACACCTTC
TRBJ2-3 | TRBD1 | TRBV5-1 | . | CASSLGQADTQYF | TGCGCCAGCAGCTTAGGACAGGCCGATACGCAGTATTTT
TRBJ2-3 | . | TRBV6-1 | once | CASSDPGALRGTQYF | TGTGCCAGCAGTGATCCAGGTGCCCTGCGTGGTACGCAGTATTTT
TRBJ2-7 | TRBD1 | TRBV6-5 | . | CASSRGRSSYEQYF | TGTGCCAGCAGCAGGGGGCGTAGCTCCTACGAGCAGTACTTC
TRBJ1-4 | TRBD1 | TRBV19 | . | CASKGQGAKANEKLFF | TGTGCCAGTAAAGGACAGGGGGCGAAGGCTAATGAAAAACTGTTTTTT
TRBJ2-1 | TRBD1 | TRBV18 | . | CASSPATGAGDEQFF | TGTGCCAGCTCACCAGCGACAGGGGCGGGCGATGAGCAGTTCTTC
TRBJ1-1 | . | TRBV18 | . | CASSPTTVNTEAFF | TGTGCCAGCTCACCTACCACAGTGAACACTGAAGCTTTCTTT
TRBJ1-2 | . | TRBV6-6 | . | CASSQPGTGGYTF | TGTGCCAGCAGCCAGCCGGGAACGGGGGGCTACACCTTC
TRBJ1-5 | . | TRBV19 | . | CASSIFGGREPQHF | TGTGCCAGTAGTATTTTCGGGGGGCGTGAGCCCCAGCATTTT
TRBJ2-2 | . | TRBV9 | once | CASSVEDSTNTGELFF | TGTGCCAGCAGCGTAGAAGACAGCACGAACACCGGGGAGCTGTTTTTT
TRBJ1-1 | TRBD1 | TRBV9 | many | CASSVAGTENTEAFF | TGTGCCAGCAGCGTAGCCGGGACAGAGAACACTGAAGCTTTCTTT
TRBJ2-2 | . | TRBV27 | . | CASHTQGTNTGELFF | TGTGCCAGCCACACCCAGGGCACGAACACCGGGGAGCTGTTTTTT
TRBJ1-5 | . | TRBV5-8 | once | CASSPRGGGDQPQHF | TGTGCCAGCAGCCCCCGAGGGGGGGGAGACCAGCCCCAGCATTTT
TRBJ2-5 | . | TRBV2 | . | CATTRGPKETQYF | TGTGCCACCACCAGGGGACCTAAAGAGACCCAGTACTTC
TRBJ2-1 | TRBD1 | TRBV4-1 | . | CASSQDRRTGEFF | TGCGCCAGCAGCCAAGATCGACGGACAGGGGAGTTCTTC
TRBJ2-1 | . | TRBV18 | . | CASSPGQGIYNEQFF | TGTGCCAGCTCACCAGGGCAGGGGATCTACAATGAGCAGTTCTTC
TRBJ2-1 | TRBD2 | TRBV5-4 | . | CASSPSTSSYNEQFF | TGTGCCAGCAGCCCATCGACTAGCAGCTACAATGAGCAGTTCTTC
TRBJ1-2 | TRBD1 | TRBV18 | . | CASSQTTSRGTGDGYTF | TGTGCCAGCTCTCAAACCACTTCCAGGGGGACCGGGGATGGCTACACCTTC
TRBJ2-1 | TRBD1 | TRBV7-3 | few | CASSLGDRRPYNEQFF | TGTGCCAGCAGCTTAGGGGACAGGAGGCCCTACAATGAGCAGTTCTTC
TRBJ2-5 | TRBD2 | TRBV7-6 | . | CASSSGTITLQETQYF | TGTGCCAGCAGCAGCGGGACTATCACCCTCCAAGAGACCCAGTACTTC
TRBJ2-7 | . | TRBV5-1 | . | CASSSTPGYEQYF | TGCGCCAGCAGCTCTACCCCGGGCTACGAGCAGTACTTC
TRBJ2-1 | . | TRBV9 | . | CASSPEGQPYNEQFF | TGTGCCAGCAGCCCAGAGGGTCAGCCCTACAATGAGCAGTTCTTC
TRBJ2-2 | . | TRBV5-6 | once | CASSPFWGQQPDTGELFF | TGTGCCAGCAGCCCTTTCTGGGGGCAGCAGCCTGACACCGGGGAGCTGTTTTTT
TRBJ1-4 | TRBD1 | TRBV28 | . | CASSPPGTVNEKLFF | TGTGCCAGCAGTCCCCCCGGGACAGTTAATGAAAAACTGTTTTTT
TRBJ1-2 | . | TRBV7-2 | . | CASSLDRQAGYTF | TGTGCCAGCAGCTTAGATAGACAGGCGGGCTACACCTTC
TRBJ2-5 | . | TRBV5-5 | . | CASSLAWGGHETQYF | TGTGCCAGCAGCTTGGCCTGGGGGGGCCACGAGACCCAGTACTTC
TRBJ1-2 | . | TRBV12-3/TRBV12-4 | . | CASSGDNDYGYTF | TGTGCCAGCAGCGGGGACAACGACTATGGCTACACCTTC